The present T cell receptor (beta chain) was sequenced within a study of response to subunit inactivated influenza vaccine. The study's findings and limits: Authors suggested seasonal influenza vaccinations each recruit few new T cells.

The germline V gene encodes CDR1 KGHDR and CDR2 SFDVKD. With 9 bases removed from V and 6 bases from J, the gap between germline ends came to 10 bases. The CDR3 runs 11 residues. A note on this clonotype: Its matching antigen is unknown.

One entry per CDR3 protein results from TCRdb running MiXCR on the RT-PCR reads. The sample has under 200,000 distinct CDR3 sequences, around 10% seen once. The source was CD8+ T cells sorted from PBMCs, collected less than 30 months after vaccination. This rearrangement joins TRBV24-1 to TRBJ1-2, with a possible D match to TRBD1 (6 bases). The clonotype comes from a man aged 50 to 75 who received an inactivated influenza vaccine. The CDR3 bases are TGTGCCACCGGAAACAGGGATGGCTACACCTTC. Its protein is CATGNRDGYTF.